This T cell receptor (beta chain) was retrieved from a study of human thymus T cells. The data were produced by immunoSEQ multiplex PCR, yet TCRdb's version contains in-frame clones alone and is incomplete. The table shows roughly 130,000 clones, with around 94% occurring only once. The CDR3 has 17 amino acids. Per the germline V gene, CDR1 is SGHRS and CDR2 is YFSETQ. V shed 3 bases and J 4 bases; nucleotides not matched to a gene: 14. It was from resections taken during corrective heart surgery that the thymus tissue came. The receptor's source is a boy in the first two years of life with a congenital heart defect but otherwise immunologically healthy. Sequencing was done on a sample of thymus tissue. The rearrangement links TRBV5-1 to TRBJ1-2, with 8 bases aligning to TRBD1. This CDR3 reads CASSSDGQGPLFYGYTF. The CDR3 region has the DNA TGCGCCAGCAGCTCGGACGGACAGGGCCCCTTATTCTATGGCTACACCTTC. The complete variable domain, with remaining parts taken from reference TRBV5-1 and TRBJ1-2, reads KAGVTQTPRYLIKTRGQQVTLSCSPISGHRSVSWYQQTPGQGLQFLFEYFSETQRNKGNFPGRFSGRQFSNSRSEMNVSTLELGDSALYLCASSSDGQGPLFYGYTFGSGTRLTVV.